The T cell receptor beta chain under discussion was sequenced for a study of T cell repertoires in cytomegalovirus infection. MiXCR, run by TCRdb on the reads, gives a single entry per CDR3 protein. Altogether 300,000 to 400,000 distinct CDR3 sequences are present, around 18% being singletons, with the ten largest covering around 9.3%. V was shortened by 6 bases and J by 5 bases, with 13 bases between the two germline ends. The length of the CDR3 is 12 residues. Germline-derived CDR1 and CDR2 are DFQATT and SNEGSKA (reference sequence). This clonotype appeared a few times. The rearrangement links TRBV20-1 to TRBJ2-5; tentatively, D is TRBD1 (7 bases). The receptor comes from a human donor in good health (CMV status not recorded). Some clones in this sample may be carry-over from other donors' samples. Sample: PBMCs. CDR3 amino acids: CSARGVSETQYF. For the CDR3, the DNA is TGCAGTGCCAGGGGGGTTTCGGAGACCCAGTACTTC.